The clone carrying this TCR beta chain was counted once. Clones were read by immunoSEQ multiplex PCR, and TCRdb kept only the in-frame ones, dropping some. The sample comprises over 55,000 clones, 81% of which are singletons, and approximately 7.9% rests with the top ten. This sample was taken from a study of glioma-infiltrating T cells after dendritic cell vaccination. This CDR3 has 15 amino acids. V lost 5 bases to trimming and J lost 3 bases, with 14 bases between them. Germline V gene data show CDR1 as SGHTA and CDR2 as FQGTGA. This TCR was recovered from a human donor with glioblastoma. This chain uses TRBV7-3 with TRBJ1-3; possible D gene TRBD1, 6 bases. Sequencing used blood, obtained before dendritic cell vaccination. CDR3 bases: TGTGCCAGCAGCCCCTCAGGGGCGCGTGGAAACACCATATATTTT. Translating gives CASSPSGARGNTIYF.